This TCR beta chain originates from a study of shared clonotypes between healthy human individuals. As for the study in general: A donor's plate count was three for CD4 naive and three for CD4 memory; CD8 naive had two and CD8 memory one.

Study observations and caveats: All-four-donor shared clonotypes had higher generation probabilities than non-shared clonotypes did.

The CDR3 covers 15 residues. V gave up 1 base and J gave up 3 bases, with 14 bases separating them. Germline V lookup: CDR1 SGHDT, CDR2 YYEEEE. The repertoire was sequenced with immunoSEQ multiplex PCR; TCRdb's copy has only in-frame clones and lacks some. This table holds around 2.1 million clones, 95% found once. With regard to this clone: What it binds is not known.

The specimen sequenced was naive CD4+ T cells sorted from blood. Subset defined: CD45RA+ positively selected. This receptor was identified in a man younger than 30 in good health. V gene TRBV5-6 combines with J gene TRBJ2-7; TRBD2 is a possible D gene (6 bases). DNA for the CDR3: TGTGCCAGCAGCTTGCGGGGGTTCGGAAACTACGAGCAGTACTTC. It yields the protein CASSLRGFGNYEQYF.